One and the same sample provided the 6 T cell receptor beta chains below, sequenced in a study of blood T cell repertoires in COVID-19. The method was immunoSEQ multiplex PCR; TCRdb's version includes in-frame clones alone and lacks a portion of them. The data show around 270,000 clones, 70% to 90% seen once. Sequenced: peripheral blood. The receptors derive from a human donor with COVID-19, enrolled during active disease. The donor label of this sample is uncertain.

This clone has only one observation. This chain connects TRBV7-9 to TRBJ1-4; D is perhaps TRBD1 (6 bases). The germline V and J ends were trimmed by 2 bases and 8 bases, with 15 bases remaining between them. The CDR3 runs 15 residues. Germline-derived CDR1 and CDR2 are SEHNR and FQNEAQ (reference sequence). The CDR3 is CASSLRRPGEEKLFF. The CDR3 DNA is TGTGCCAGCAGCTTAAGACGGCCAGGGGAAGAAAAACTGTTTTTT.

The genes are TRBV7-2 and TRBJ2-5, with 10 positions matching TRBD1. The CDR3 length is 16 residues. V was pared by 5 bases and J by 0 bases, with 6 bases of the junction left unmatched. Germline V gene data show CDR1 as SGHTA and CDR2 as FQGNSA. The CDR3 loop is CASSGSTGGYQETQYF. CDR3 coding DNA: TGTGCCAGCAGCGGCTCGACAGGGGGCTACCAAGAGACCCAGTACTTC. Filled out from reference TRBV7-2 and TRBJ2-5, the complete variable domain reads GAGVSQSPSNKVTEKGKDVELRCDPISGHTALYWYRQSLGQGLEFLIYFQGNSAPDKSGLPSDRFSAERTGGSVSTLTIQRTQQEDSAVYLCASSGSTGGYQETQYFGPGTRLLVL.

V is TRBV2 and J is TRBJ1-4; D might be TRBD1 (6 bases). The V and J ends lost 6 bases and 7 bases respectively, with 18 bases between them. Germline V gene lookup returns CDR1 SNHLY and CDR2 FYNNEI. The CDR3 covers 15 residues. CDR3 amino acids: CASSALRGASEKLFF. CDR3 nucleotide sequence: TGTGCCAGCAGCGCCCTTCGGGGGGCATCTGAAAAACTGTTTTTT. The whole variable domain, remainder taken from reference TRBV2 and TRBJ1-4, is EPEVTQTPSHQVTQMGQEVILRCVPISNHLYFYWYRQILGQKVEFLVSFYNNEISEKSEIFDDQFSVERPDGSNFTLKIRSTKLEDSAMYFCASSALRGASEKLFFGSGTQLSVL.

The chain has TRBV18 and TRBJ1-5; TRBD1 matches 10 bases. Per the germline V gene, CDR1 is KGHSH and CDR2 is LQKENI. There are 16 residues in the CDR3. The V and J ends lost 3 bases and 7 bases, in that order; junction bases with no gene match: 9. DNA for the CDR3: TGTGCCAGCTCACCCGGGACAGGGGTCGGAATACAGCCCCAGCATTTT. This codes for CASSPGTGVGIQPQHF. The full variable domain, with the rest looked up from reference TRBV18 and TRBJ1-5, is NAGVMQNPRHLVRRRGQEARLRCSPMKGHSHVYWYRQLPEEGLKFMVYLQKENIIDESGMPKERFSAEFPKEGPSILRIQQVVRGDSAAYFCASSPGTGVGIQPQHFGDGTRLSIL.

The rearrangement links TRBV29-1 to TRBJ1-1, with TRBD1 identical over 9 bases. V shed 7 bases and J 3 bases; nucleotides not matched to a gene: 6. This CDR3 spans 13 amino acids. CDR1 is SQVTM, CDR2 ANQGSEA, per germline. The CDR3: CSASTGGDTEAFF. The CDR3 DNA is TGCAGCGCTTCGACAGGGGGAGACACTGAAGCTTTCTTT.

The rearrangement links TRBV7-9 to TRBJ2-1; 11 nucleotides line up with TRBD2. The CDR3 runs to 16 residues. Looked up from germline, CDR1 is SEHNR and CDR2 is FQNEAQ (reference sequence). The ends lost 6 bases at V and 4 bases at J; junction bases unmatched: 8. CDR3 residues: CASSAWTSGPYNEQFF. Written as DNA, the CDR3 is TGTGCCAGCAGTGCCTGGACTAGCGGGCCTTACAATGAGCAGTTCTTC.